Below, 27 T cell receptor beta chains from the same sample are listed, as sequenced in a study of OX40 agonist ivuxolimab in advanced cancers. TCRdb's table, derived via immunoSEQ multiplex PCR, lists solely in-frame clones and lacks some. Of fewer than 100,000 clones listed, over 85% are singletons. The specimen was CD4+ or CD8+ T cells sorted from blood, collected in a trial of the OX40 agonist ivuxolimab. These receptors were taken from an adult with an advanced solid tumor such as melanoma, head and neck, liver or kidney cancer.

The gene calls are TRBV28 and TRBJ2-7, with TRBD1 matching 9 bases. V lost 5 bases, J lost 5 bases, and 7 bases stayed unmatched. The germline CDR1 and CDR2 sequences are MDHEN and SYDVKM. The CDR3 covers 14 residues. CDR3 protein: CASSNRGLIDEQYF. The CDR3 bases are TGTGCCAGCAGTAACAGGGGGCTTATTGACGAGCAGTACTTC.

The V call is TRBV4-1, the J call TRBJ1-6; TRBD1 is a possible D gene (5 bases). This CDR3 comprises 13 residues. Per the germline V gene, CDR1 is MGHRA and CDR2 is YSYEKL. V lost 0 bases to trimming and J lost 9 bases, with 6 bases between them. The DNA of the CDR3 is TGCGCCAGCAGCCAAGACGGGGGTTCACCCCTCCACTTT. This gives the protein CASSQDGGSPLHF.

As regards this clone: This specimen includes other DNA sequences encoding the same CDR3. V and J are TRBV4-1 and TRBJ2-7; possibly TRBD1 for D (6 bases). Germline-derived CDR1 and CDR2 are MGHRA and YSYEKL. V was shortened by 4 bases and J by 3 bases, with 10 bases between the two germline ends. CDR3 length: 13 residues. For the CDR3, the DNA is TGCGCCAGCAGCCCAGGACAGAGCTACGAGCAGTACTTC. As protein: CASSPGQSYEQYF.

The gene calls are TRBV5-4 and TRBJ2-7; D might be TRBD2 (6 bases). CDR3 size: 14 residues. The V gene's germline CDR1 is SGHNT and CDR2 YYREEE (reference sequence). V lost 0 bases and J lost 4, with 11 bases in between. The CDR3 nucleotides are TGTGCCAGCAGCTTGGTGGGCGGGGATTACGAGCAGTACTTC. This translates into CASSLVGGDYEQYF.

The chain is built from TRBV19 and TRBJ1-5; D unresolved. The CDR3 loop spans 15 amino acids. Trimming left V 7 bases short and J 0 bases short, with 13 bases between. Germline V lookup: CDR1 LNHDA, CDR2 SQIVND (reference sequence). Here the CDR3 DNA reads TGTGCCAGTACCTCCCTCCAGGTTAGCAATCAGCCCCAGCATTTT. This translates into CASTSLQVSNQPQHF.

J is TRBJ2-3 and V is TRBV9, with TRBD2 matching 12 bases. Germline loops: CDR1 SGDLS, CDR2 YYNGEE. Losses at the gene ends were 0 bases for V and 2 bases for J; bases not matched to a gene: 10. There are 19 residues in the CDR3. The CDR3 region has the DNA TGTGCCAGCAGCGTAGGAAAAACTAGCGGGGGGTTCCTCACAGATACGCAGTATTTT. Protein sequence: CASSVGKTSGGFLTDTQYF.

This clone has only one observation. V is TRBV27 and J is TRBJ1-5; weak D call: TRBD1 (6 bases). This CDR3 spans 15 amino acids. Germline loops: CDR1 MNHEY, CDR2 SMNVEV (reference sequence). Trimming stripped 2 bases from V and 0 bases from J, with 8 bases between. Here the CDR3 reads CASSLRGGSNQPQHF. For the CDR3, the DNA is TGTGCCAGCAGTTTAAGAGGGGGTAGCAATCAGCCCCAGCATTTT.

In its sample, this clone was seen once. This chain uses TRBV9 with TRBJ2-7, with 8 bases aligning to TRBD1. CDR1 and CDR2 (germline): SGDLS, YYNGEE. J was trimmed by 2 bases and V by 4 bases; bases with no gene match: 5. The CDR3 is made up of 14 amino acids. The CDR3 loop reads CASSTGTGAYEQYF. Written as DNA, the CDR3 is TGTGCCAGCAGCACCGGGACAGGTGCCTACGAGCAGTACTTC.

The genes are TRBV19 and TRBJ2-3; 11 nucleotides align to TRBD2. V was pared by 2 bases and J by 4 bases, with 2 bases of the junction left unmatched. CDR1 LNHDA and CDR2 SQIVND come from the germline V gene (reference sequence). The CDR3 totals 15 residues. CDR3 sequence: CASSITSGSADTQYF. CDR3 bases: TGTGCCAGTAGTATAACTAGCGGGAGCGCAGATACGCAGTATTTT.

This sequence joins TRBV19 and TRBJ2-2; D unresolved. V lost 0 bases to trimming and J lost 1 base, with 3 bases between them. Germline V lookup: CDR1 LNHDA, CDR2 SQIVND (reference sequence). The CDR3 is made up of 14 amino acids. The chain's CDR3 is CASSIEGNTGELFF. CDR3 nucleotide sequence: TGTGCCAGTAGTATAGAGGGGAACACCGGGGAGCTGTTTTTT.

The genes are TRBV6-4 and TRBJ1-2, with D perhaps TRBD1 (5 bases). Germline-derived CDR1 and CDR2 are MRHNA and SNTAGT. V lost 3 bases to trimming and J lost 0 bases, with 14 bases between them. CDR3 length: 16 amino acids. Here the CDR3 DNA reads TGTGCCAGCAGTGAGTCCCCCAGGGCTGCTAACTATGGCTACACCTTC. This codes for CASSESPRAANYGYTF.

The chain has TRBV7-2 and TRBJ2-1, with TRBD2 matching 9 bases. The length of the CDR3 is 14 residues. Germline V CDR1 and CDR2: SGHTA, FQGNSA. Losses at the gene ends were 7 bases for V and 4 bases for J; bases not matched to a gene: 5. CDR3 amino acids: CASTRTSEYNEQFF. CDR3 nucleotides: TGTGCCAGCACGAGGACTAGCGAGTACAATGAGCAGTTCTTC.

CDR3 in DNA: TGTGCCAGCAGCTTGAAAGGGTCTAGCGGGAAGAAAGAGACCCAGTACTTC. Residues: CASSLKGSSGKKETQYF. This rearrangement joins TRBV5-4 to TRBJ2-5; 9 nucleotides agree with TRBD2. The ends lost 1 base at V and 3 bases at J; junction bases unmatched: 10. The CDR3 contains 17 residues. CDR1 SGHNT and CDR2 YYREEE come from the germline V gene (reference sequence).

The chain's CDR3 is CASSLYGTYGYTF. CDR3 DNA sequence: TGTGCCAGCAGTTTATATGGCACCTATGGCTACACCTTC. The genes are TRBV27 and TRBJ1-2, with unresolved D. Trimming stripped 1 base from V and 4 bases from J, with 7 bases between. The CDR3 contains 13 residues. CDR1 MNHEY and CDR2 SMNVEV come from the germline V gene (reference sequence).

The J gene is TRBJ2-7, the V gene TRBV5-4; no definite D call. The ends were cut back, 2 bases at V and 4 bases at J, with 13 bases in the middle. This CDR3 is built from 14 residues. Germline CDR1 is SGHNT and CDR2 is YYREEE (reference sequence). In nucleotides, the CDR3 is TGTGCCAGCAGCTTTGTCGGTAATCGTTACGAGCAGTACTTC. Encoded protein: CASSFVGNRYEQYF.

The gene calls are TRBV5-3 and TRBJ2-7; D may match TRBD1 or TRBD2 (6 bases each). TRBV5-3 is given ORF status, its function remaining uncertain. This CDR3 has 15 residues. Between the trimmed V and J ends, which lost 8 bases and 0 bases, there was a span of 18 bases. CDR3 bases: TGTGCCAGCAGCCTCAGGGGACTGAGCTCCTACGAGCAGTACTTC. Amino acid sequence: CASSLRGLSSYEQYF.

This chain's CDR3 is CASSQTSGGAETQYF. As DNA, the CDR3 is TGCGCCAGCAGCCAAACTAGCGGGGGGGCGGAGACCCAGTACTTC. The genes are TRBV4-3 and TRBJ2-5, with 13 bases lining up with TRBD2. Germline CDR1 LGHNA, CDR2 YSLEER. Germline trimming cut 2 bases from V and 5 bases from J; bases unmatched to any gene: 2. The CDR3 length is 15 residues.

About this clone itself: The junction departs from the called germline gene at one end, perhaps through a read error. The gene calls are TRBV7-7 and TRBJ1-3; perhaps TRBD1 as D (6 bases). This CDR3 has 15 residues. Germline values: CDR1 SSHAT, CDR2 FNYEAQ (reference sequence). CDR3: CASSFGQIRRNTIYF. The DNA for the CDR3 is TGTGCTAGCAGCTTCGGACAGATCAGACGAAACACCATATATTTT.

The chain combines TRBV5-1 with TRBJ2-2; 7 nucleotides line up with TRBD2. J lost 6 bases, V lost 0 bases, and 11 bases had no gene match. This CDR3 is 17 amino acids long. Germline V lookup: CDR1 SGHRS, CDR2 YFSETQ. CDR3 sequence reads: CASSLVGLVGPAGELFF. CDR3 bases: TGCGCCAGCAGCTTGGTTGGACTAGTGGGACCCGCCGGGGAGCTGTTTTTT.

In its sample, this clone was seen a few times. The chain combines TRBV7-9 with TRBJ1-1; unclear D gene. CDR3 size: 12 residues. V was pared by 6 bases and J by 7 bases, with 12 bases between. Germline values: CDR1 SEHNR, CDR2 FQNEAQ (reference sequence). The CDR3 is CASRSDNLEAFF. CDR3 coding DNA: TGTGCCAGCAGGTCAGATAACCTTGAAGCTTTCTTT. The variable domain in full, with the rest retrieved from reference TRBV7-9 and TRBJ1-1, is DTGVSQNPRHKITKRGQNVTFRCDPISEHNRLYWYRQTLGQGPEFLTYFQNEAQLEKSRLLSDRFSAERPKGSFSTLEIQRTEQGDSAMYLCASRSDNLEAFFGQGTRLTVV.

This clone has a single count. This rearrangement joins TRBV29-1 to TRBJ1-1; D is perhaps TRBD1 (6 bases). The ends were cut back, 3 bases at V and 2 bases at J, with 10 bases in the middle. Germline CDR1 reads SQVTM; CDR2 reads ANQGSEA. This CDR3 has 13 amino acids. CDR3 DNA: TGCAGCGTTGATCAGGGGCGCAACACTGAAGCTTTCTTT. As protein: CSVDQGRNTEAFF.

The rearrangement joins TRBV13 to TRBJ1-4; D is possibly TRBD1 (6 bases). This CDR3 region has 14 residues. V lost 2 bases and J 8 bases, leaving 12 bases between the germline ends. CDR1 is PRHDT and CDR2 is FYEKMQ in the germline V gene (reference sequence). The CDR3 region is CASSLRTVQEKLFF. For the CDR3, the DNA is TGTGCCAGCAGCTTAAGGACAGTTCAGGAAAAACTGTTTTTT. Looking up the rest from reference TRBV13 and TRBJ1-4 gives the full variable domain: AAGVIQSPRHLIKEKRETATLKCYPIPRHDTVYWYQQGPGQDPQFLISFYEKMQSDKGSIPDRFSAQQFSDYHSELNMSSLELGDSALYFCASSLRTVQEKLFFGSGTQLSVL.

CDR3 amino acids: CASSIGTGAPSYEQYF. The CDR3 nucleotides are TGTGCCAGTAGTATAGGGACAGGGGCCCCCTCCTACGAGCAGTACTTC. The chain employs TRBV19 and TRBJ2-7, with TRBD1 identical over 9 bases. From germline, CDR1 is LNHDA and CDR2 SQIVND (reference sequence). This CDR3 is built from 16 residues. The trim removed 1 base at V and 0 bases at J, leaving 4 bases unmatched.

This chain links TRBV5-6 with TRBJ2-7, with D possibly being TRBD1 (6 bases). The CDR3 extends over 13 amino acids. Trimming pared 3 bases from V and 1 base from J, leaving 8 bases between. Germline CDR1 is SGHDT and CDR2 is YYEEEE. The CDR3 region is CASSYTGSYEQYF. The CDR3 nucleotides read TGTGCCAGCAGCTATACAGGGTCCTACGAGCAGTACTTC. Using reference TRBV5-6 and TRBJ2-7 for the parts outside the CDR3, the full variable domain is DAGVTQSPTHLIKTRGQQVTLRCSPKSGHDTVSWYQQALGQGPQFIFQYYEEEERQRGNFPDRFSGHQFPNYSSELNVNALLLGDSALYLCASSYTGSYEQYFGPGTRLTVT.

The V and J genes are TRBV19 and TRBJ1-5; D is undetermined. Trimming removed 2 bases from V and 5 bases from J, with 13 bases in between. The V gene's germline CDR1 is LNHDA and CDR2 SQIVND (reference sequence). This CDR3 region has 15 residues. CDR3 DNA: TGTGCCAGTAGTATAACCGGTCGGGGAGATCAGCCCCAGCATTTT. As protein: CASSITGRGDQPQHF.

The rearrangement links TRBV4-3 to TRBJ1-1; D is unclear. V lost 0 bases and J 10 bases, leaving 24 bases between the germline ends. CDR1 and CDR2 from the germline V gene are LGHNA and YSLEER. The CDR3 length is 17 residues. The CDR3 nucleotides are TGCGCCAGCAGCCAAGAAATGAGAACGGGAACGCTCTGGGGAGCTTTCTTT. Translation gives CASSQEMRTGTLWGAFF.

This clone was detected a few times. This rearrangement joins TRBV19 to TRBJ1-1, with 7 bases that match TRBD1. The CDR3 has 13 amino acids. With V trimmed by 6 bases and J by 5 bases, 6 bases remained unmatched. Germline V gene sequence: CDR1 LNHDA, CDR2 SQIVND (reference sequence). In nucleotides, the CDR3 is TGTGCCAGTAGCCAGGGGGTCCCAACTGAAGCTTTCTTT. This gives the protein CASSQGVPTEAFF.